This record covers a single TCR beta chain. The antigen is unknown. Sequencing used immunoSEQ v3.0 at survey level. Only in-frame clones appear in the TCRdb table, and some are missing; sequencing was by immunoSEQ multiplex PCR. The sample yields more than 25,000 clones, just under 90% seen once. Every one of the participants with HIV received treatment in the United States. Germline lookup yields CDR1 SQVTM and CDR2 ANQGSEA. With 4 bases clipped from V and 8 bases from J, the junction kept 0 bases outside the gene matches. This CDR3 contains 11 residues. This record belongs to a study of long-term antiretroviral therapy in people with HIV. The study's findings and limits: Diversity increased after ART yet remained lower than in transplant donor controls. Blood obtained between about 2004 and 2017 may reflect older ART regimens.

Here the sequenced sample was unsorted PBMCs, taken 3.2 years before starting antiretroviral therapy. This TCR was recovered from a man aged 50 to 60 with HIV. V is TRBV29-1 and J is TRBJ1-4; 8 bases are a match to TRBD1. The CDR3 bases are TGCAGCGTTGGACAGGGGGAAAAACTGTTTTTT. This sequence encodes CSVGQGEKLFF.